Sequencing of this T cell receptor beta chain was carried out in a study of human thymus T cells. Notes on the study in general: Related work showed strongly overlapping thymic repertoires across unrelated individuals. Blood and thymic repertoires both appeared biased in V and J gene usage.

Note on this clone: Its cognate antigen is unknown.

The table came from immunoSEQ multiplex PCR; TCRdb's copy has only in-frame clones and leaves some out. The sample contains fewer than 85,000 clones, around 95% of which appear only once. Germline CDR1 and CDR2: LGHNT and FRNRAP. The CDR3 covers 18 residues. V gave up 0 bases and J gave up 5 bases, with 22 bases separating them. Resections obtained during corrective heart surgery supplied the thymus tissue. The receptor comes from a girl under two years old with a congenital heart defect but otherwise immunologically healthy. The chain combines TRBV12-5 with TRBJ2-5; D perhaps matches TRBD1 (7 bases). The sequenced material came from thymus tissue. In DNA form, the CDR3 reads TGTGCTAGTGGTTTGGTAGCCCCGGGACAGCCTGGGGGGGAGACCCAGTACTTC. This codes for CASGLVAPGQPGGETQYF.